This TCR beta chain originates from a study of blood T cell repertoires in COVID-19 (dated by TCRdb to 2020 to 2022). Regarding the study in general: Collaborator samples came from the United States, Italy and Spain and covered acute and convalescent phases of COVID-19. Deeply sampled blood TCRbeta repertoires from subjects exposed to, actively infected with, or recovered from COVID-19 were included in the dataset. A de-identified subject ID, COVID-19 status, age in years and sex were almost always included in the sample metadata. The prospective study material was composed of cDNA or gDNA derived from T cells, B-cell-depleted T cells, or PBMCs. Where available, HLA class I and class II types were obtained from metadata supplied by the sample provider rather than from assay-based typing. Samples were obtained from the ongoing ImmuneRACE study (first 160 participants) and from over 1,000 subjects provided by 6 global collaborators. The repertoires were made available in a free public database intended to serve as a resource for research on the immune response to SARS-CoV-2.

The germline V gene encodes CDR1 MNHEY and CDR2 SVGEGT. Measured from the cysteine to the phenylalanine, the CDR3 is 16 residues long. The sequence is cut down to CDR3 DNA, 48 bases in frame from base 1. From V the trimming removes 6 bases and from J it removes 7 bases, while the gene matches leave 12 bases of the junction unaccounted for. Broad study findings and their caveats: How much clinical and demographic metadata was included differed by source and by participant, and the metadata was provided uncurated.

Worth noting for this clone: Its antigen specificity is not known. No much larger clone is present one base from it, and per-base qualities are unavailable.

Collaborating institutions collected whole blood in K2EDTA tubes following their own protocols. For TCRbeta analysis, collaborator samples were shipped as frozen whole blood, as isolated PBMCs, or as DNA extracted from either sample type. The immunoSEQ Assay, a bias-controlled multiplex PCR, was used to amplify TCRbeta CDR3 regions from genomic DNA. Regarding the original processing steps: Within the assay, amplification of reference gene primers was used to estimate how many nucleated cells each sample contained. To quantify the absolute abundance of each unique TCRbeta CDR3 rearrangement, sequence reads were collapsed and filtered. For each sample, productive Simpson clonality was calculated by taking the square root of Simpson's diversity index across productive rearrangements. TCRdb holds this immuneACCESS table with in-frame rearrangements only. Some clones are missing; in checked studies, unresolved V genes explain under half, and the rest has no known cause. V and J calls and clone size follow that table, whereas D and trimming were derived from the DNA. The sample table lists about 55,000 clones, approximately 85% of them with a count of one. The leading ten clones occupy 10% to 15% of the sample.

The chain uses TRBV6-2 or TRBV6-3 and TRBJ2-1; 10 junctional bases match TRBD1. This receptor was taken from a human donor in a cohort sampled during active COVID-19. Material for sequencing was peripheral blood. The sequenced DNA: TGTGCCAGCAGCCGCCCCCGACAGGGGGCGCGAAATGAGCAGTTCTTC. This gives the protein CASSRPRQGARNEQFF.